This note documents a single T cell receptor beta chain sequence. No antigen is known for it. Assay used: immunoSEQ multiplex PCR; TCRdb lists only in-frame clones, some missing. The data show roughly 350,000 clones, with around 86% seen just once and about 0.91% held by the top ten. With 8 bases removed from V and 0 bases from J, the gap between germline ends came to 10 bases. The germline V gene encodes CDR1 PRHDT and CDR2 FYEKMQ (reference sequence). CDR3 length: 13 amino acids. This specimen comes from a study of cytomegalovirus exposure and HLA in healthy donors. Study results and limitations: The CMV antigen specificity of three CMV-associated chains was confirmed through in vitro analysis. The finding came from a later analysis; first-cohort TCR clusters tended to co-occur in the roughly 120 validation repertoires.

This receptor was obtained from a woman aged 18-29 years in good health and CMV-seronegative. J is TRBJ1-1 and V is TRBV13, with D unclear. What was sequenced was PBMCs. CDR3 sequence (DNA): TGTGCCAGCTCCGACCGGGTGAACACTGAAGCTTTCTTT. Its protein product is CASSDRVNTEAFF.